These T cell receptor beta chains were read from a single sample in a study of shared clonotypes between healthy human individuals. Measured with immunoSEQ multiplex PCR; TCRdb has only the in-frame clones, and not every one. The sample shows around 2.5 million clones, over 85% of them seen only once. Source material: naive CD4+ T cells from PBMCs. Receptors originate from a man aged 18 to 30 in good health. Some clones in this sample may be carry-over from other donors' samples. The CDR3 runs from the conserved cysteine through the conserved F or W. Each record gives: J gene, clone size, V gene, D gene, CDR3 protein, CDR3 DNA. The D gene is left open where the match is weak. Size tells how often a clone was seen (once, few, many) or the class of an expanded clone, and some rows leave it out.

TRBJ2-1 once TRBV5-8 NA CATAQGSYNEQFF TGTGCCACCGCCCAGGGGTCCTACAATGAGCAGTTCTTC
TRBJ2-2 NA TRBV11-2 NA CASSLISNTGELFF TGTGCCAGCAGCTTAATTTCGAACACCGGGGAGCTGTTTTTT
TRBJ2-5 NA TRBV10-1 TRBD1 CASKVNRDRVAWYQETQYF TGCGCCAGCAAGGTAAACCGGGACAGGGTTGCTTGGTACCAAGAGACCCAGTACTTC
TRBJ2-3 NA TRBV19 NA CASSLGRLVSTDTQYF TGTGCCAGTAGTCTGGGACGTCTGGTTAGCACAGATACGCAGTATTTT
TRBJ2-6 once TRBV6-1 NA CASSENGGAGANVLTF TGTGCCAGCAGTGAAAATGGGGGCGCTGGGGCCAACGTCCTGACTTTC
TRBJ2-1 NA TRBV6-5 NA CASSPRGGEQFF TGTGCCAGCAGCCCTAGGGGAGGTGAGCAGTTCTTC
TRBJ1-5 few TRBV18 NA CASSPEREGRIQKHF TGTGCCAGCTCACCGGAGAGAGAAGGCAGAATCCAAAAGCATTTT
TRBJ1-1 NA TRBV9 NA CASSALGSLGTEAFF TGTGCCAGCAGCGCCCTAGGGTCTCTTGGTACTGAAGCTTTCTTT
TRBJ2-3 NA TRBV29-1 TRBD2 CSVPGTSGGSSTDTQYF TGCAGCGTTCCTGGGACTAGCGGGGGATCTAGCACAGATACGCAGTATTTT
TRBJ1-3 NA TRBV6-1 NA CASSERVRGAGPGNTIYF TGTGCCAGCAGTGAGAGGGTGCGCGGGGCAGGGCCTGGAAACACCATATATTTT
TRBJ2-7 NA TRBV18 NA CASSLGIRDYEQYF TGTGCCAGCTCCCTCGGGATCAGGGACTACGAGCAGTACTTC
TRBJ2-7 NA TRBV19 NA CASSLRRVGSEQYF TGTGCCAGTAGCCTCCGGAGGGTTGGGAGCGAGCAGTACTTC
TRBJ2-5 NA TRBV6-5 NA CASRTPSGLETQYF TGTGCCAGCAGAACTCCATCGGGTCTGGAGACCCAGTACTTC
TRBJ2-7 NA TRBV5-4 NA CASSLDYVTSSYEQYF TGTGCCAGCAGCTTGGATTATGTGACTTCAAGCTACGAGCAGTACTTC
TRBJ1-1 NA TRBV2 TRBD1 CATHRGQGALTEAFF TGTGCCACCCATCGGGGACAGGGGGCCTTGACTGAAGCTTTCTTT
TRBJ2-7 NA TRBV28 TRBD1 CASRTGTAYEQYF TGTGCCAGCAGAACCGGGACAGCCTACGAGCAGTACTTC
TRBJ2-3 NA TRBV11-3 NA CASSLGGLNTDTQYF TGTGCCAGCAGCTTAGGCGGCCTGAATACAGATACGCAGTATTTT
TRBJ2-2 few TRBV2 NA CASAFSNTGELFF TGTGCCAGCGCTTTCAGCAACACCGGGGAGCTGTTTTTT
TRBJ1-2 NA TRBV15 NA CATSRAPGAGGYTF TGTGCCACCAGCAGAGCTCCGGGGGCGGGCGGCTACACCTTC
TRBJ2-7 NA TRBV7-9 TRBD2 CASSPTSGSGEQYF TGTGCCAGCAGCCCCACTAGCGGGAGTGGCGAGCAGTACTTC
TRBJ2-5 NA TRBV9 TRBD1 CASSVGTGGLSQYF TGTGCCAGCAGCGTAGGGACAGGGGGTTTGTCCCAGTACTTC
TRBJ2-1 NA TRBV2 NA CASDRLLYNEQFF TGTGCCAGCGACAGATTATTATACAATGAGCAGTTCTTC
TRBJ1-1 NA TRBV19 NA CASSMGAGRALDTEAFF TGTGCCAGTAGTATGGGGGCGGGAAGGGCCCTAGACACTGAAGCTTTCTTT
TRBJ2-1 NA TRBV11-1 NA CASSSMTVYNEQFF TGTGCCAGCAGCTCGATGACAGTCTACAATGAGCAGTTCTTC